The 21 T cell receptor beta chains reported below all come from one sample, sequenced in a study of T cell changes during pregnancy in multiple sclerosis. Clones were read by immunoSEQ multiplex PCR, and TCRdb kept only the in-frame ones, dropping some. The sample has around 99,000 clones; about 92% are singletons. Sample: peripheral blood, taken in the first trimester of pregnancy. Receptors originate from a female donor with multiple sclerosis, enrolled in a pregnancy study.

J is TRBJ2-7 and V is TRBV5-4, with 8 bases aligning to TRBD2. The CDR3 consists of 14 residues. Germline trimming cut 4 bases from V and 3 bases from J; bases unmatched to any gene: 6. Germline V gene data show CDR1 as SGHNT and CDR2 as YYREEE (reference sequence). The CDR3 reads CASSPYGTSYEQYF. The CDR3 nucleotides read TGTGCCAGCAGCCCGTACGGGACTAGCTACGAGCAGTACTTC.

This chain joins TRBV10-2 and TRBJ1-2; no clear D gene. Trimming removed 2 bases at V and 8 bases at J, with 9 bases between. The CDR3 runs 12 residues. Germline values: CDR1 WSHSY, CDR2 SAAADI. The CDR3 sequence: CASSETPAGYTF. CDR3 nucleotides: TGCGCCAGCAGTGAGACCCCCGCGGGCTACACCTTC.

The chain is built from TRBV18 and TRBJ1-1, with a possible D match to TRBD1 (5 bases). The ends were cut back, 6 bases at V and 11 bases at J, with 16 bases in the middle. The CDR3 is made up of 12 amino acids. CDR1 KGHSH and CDR2 LQKENI come from the germline V gene. The CDR3 region has the DNA TGTGCCAGCTCCCCCACCCAGGGATACGCTTTCTTT. Its translation: CASSPTQGYAFF.

The chain has TRBV7-9 and TRBJ2-7; a possible D gene is TRBD1 (6 bases). There are 11 residues in the CDR3. Trimming removed 5 bases at V and 7 bases at J, with 9 bases between. The germline CDR1 and CDR2 sequences are SEHNR and FQNEAQ (reference sequence). The CDR3 here is CASSIGTEQYF. The DNA for the CDR3 is TGTGCCAGCAGCATAGGGACAGAGCAGTACTTC.

The gene calls are TRBV7-2 and TRBJ2-3; D perhaps matches TRBD1 (5 bases). Trimming pared 2 bases from V and 0 bases from J, leaving 9 bases between. The V gene's germline CDR1 is SGHTA and CDR2 FQGNSA. The CDR3 spans 15 residues. The CDR3 bases are TGTGCCAGCAGCTTATCCAGGGCCAGCACAGATACGCAGTATTTT. Protein product: CASSLSRASTDTQYF.

The chain carries TRBV11-3 and TRBJ2-1, with D perhaps TRBD1 (6 bases). The germline V gene encodes CDR1 SGHNT and CDR2 YENEEA. Trimming took off 5 bases at V and 7 bases at J, with 15 bases between the two ends. The CDR3 sequence is 14 residues long. CDR3 nucleotides: TGTGCCAGCAGCGGGGACACTCGTGGGAATGAGCAGTTCTTC. Translation: CASSGDTRGNEQFF.

This sequence joins TRBV18 and TRBJ2-2; no clear D. V dropped 6 bases and J dropped 3 bases, with 8 bases sitting between them. From germline, CDR1 is KGHSH and CDR2 LQKENI. This CDR3 has 13 amino acids. The CDR3 bases are TGTGCCAGCTCCCCCCTCGACACCGGGGAGCTGTTTTTT. The encoded protein is CASSPLDTGELFF. The full variable domain, its missing parts supplied by reference TRBV18 and TRBJ2-2, is NAGVMQNPRHLVRRRGQEARLRCSPMKGHSHVYWYRQLPEEGLKFMVYLQKENIIDESGMPKERFSAEFPKEGPSILRIQQVVRGDSAAYFCASSPLDTGELFFGEGSRLTVL.

The J gene is TRBJ2-1, the V gene TRBV28; 11 positions agree with TRBD1. This CDR3 is 15 amino acids long. V trimming: 3 bases; J trimming: 9 bases; junction bases outside the gene matches: 7. CDR1 and CDR2 (germline): MDHEN, SYDVKM. Here the CDR3 reads CASSFGQGALVEQFF. As DNA, the CDR3 is TGTGCCAGCAGTTTCGGACAGGGGGCGTTAGTTGAGCAGTTCTTC. Full variable domain (outside the CDR3, taken from reference TRBV28 and TRBJ2-1): DVKVTQSSRYLVKRTGEKVFLECVQDMDHENMFWYRQDPGLGLRLIYFSYDVKMKEKGDIPEGYSVSREKKERFSLILESASTNQTSMYLCASSFGQGALVEQFFGPGTRLTVL.

The chain is built from TRBV27 and TRBJ1-5, with D possibly TRBD1 on 5 matching bases. V was cut by 7 bases and J by 3 bases, with 16 bases left in between. Germline V CDR1 and CDR2: MNHEY, SMNVEV (reference sequence). The CDR3 totals 15 residues. The CDR3 spells CASKPGTIVNQPQHF. CDR3 sequence (DNA): TGTGCCAGCAAGCCAGGGACTATTGTCAATCAGCCCCAGCATTTT.

The count of this clone is one. The chain joins TRBV9 to TRBJ1-4, with D maybe TRBD1 (6 bases). The V and J ends lost 1 base and 7 bases respectively, with 8 bases between them. Germline loops: CDR1 SGDLS, CDR2 YYNGEE. The CDR3 sequence is 13 residues long. For the CDR3, the DNA is TGTGCCAGCAGCGTACAGACAGGTGAAAAACTGTTTTTT. Translating gives CASSVQTGEKLFF. The full variable domain, in which reference TRBV9 and TRBJ1-4 provide the parts outside the CDR3, is DSGVTQTPKHLITATGQRVTLRCSPRSGDLSVYWYQQSLDQGLQFLIQYYNGEERAKGNILERFSAQQFPDLHSELNLSSLELGDSALYFCASSVQTGEKLFFGSGTQLSVL.

The chain joins TRBV28 to TRBJ1-4, with D unclear. The CDR3 loop spans 16 amino acids. The V and J ends lost 2 bases and 8 bases respectively, with 18 bases between them. Germline V gives CDR1 MDHEN, CDR2 SYDVKM. This CDR3 is CASSLAGLRSGEKLFF. The CDR3 DNA is TGTGCCAGCAGTTTAGCCGGGTTACGGTCCGGGGAAAAACTGTTTTTT. The full variable domain, completed using reference TRBV28 and TRBJ1-4, is DVKVTQSSRYLVKRTGEKVFLECVQDMDHENMFWYRQDPGLGLRLIYFSYDVKMKEKGDIPEGYSVSREKKERFSLILESASTNQTSMYLCASSLAGLRSGEKLFFGSGTQLSVL.

The DNA for the CDR3 is TGTGCCAGCAGTTACTCGTGGACAGGGGAGGGGTATGGCTACACCTTC. It codes for CASSYSWTGEGYGYTF. The chain has TRBV6-5 and TRBJ1-2, with TRBD1 identical over 9 bases. Germline V gives CDR1 MNHEY, CDR2 SVGAGI. The V gene end was trimmed by 0 bases and the J gene end by 5 bases; junction bases not matched to a gene: 7. CDR3 length: 16 residues.

This chain connects TRBV19 to TRBJ1-5, with TRBD1 matching over 8 bases. The germline CDR1 and CDR2 sequences are LNHDA and SQIVND (reference sequence). This CDR3 region has 17 residues. The V segment lost 5 bases and the J segment 1 base; nucleotides outside the gene matches: 10. In DNA, the CDR3 is TGTGCCAGTAGTGAGGACAGGGCTGGGTTGAGCAATCAGCCCCAGCATTTT. It encodes CASSEDRAGLSNQPQHF. Full variable domain (missing parts from reference TRBV19 and TRBJ1-5): DGGITQSPKYLFRKEGQNVTLSCEQNLNHDAMYWYRQDPGQGLRLIYYSQIVNDFQKGDIAEGYSVSREKKESFPLTVTSAQKNPTAFYLCASSEDRAGLSNQPQHFGDGTRLSIL.

The chain uses TRBV5-4 and TRBJ2-7; TRBD2 agrees at 14 bases. V lost 4 bases to trimming and J lost 7 bases; unmatched junction nucleotides: 7. Germline V CDR1 and CDR2: SGHNT, YYREEE (reference sequence). The CDR3 runs 15 residues. CDR3 sequence: CASSDGLAGGGEQYF. The CDR3 DNA reads as TGTGCCAGCAGCGATGGACTAGCGGGAGGTGGAGAGCAGTACTTC.

This clone has only one observation. The V call is TRBV9, the J call TRBJ2-2; a weak D match, TRBD2 (6 bases). V was shortened by 0 bases and J by 3 bases, with 9 bases between the two germline ends. The CDR3 loop spans 15 amino acids. Germline-derived CDR1 and CDR2 are SGDLS and YYNGEE. In DNA, the CDR3 is TGTGCCAGCAGCGTAGATGGCGGGGACACCGGGGAGCTGTTTTTT. Protein sequence: CASSVDGGDTGELFF.

The V gene is TRBV28, the J gene TRBJ2-1; D unclear. From germline, CDR1 is MDHEN and CDR2 SYDVKM. The CDR3 runs to 12 residues. V lost 8 bases, J lost 0 bases, and 5 bases lay in between. CDR3 DNA sequence: TGTGCCAGCGTGAGCTCCTACAATGAGCAGTTCTTC. Protein sequence: CASVSSYNEQFF.

This chain uses TRBV7-6 with TRBJ2-5; 8 positions match TRBD2. This CDR3 has 17 residues. CDR1 is SGHVS and CDR2 is FNYEAQ in the germline V gene. The trim removed 1 base at V and 4 bases at J, leaving 11 bases unmatched. This CDR3 reads CASSLVASGRGRETQYF. The DNA of the CDR3 is TGTGCCAGCAGCTTAGTGGCCAGCGGGAGAGGTAGAGAGACCCAGTACTTC.

As to this clone: Germline and junction disagree at one end, which may indicate a read error. The chain is built from TRBV2 and TRBJ2-7; maybe TRBD2 (6 bases). The CDR3 spans 15 residues. CDR1 is SNHLY, CDR2 FYNNEI, per germline. The chain's CDR3 is CASREGTSSWREQYF. CDR3 nucleotide sequence: TGTGCCAGCAGAGAAGGGACTTCTAGTTGGAGGGAGCAGTACTTC.

V is TRBV28 and J is TRBJ2-7; D may be TRBD2 (6 bases). The CDR3 spans 14 residues. CDR1 and CDR2 from the germline V gene are MDHEN and SYDVKM. V lost 6 bases, J lost 2 bases, and 14 bases lay in between. CDR3 coding DNA: TGTGCCAGCAGCCTTGAGGGCGGGACCTACGAGCAGTACTTC. Translation gives CASSLEGGTYEQYF.

The V and J genes are TRBV7-2 and TRBJ1-2; possibly TRBD1 for D (5 bases). This CDR3 spans 15 amino acids. Trimming took 5 bases from V and 1 from J, leaving 14 bases between them. Germline V gene lookup returns CDR1 SGHTA and CDR2 FQGNSA. The CDR3 is CASSPVAGNNYGYTF. The CDR3 nucleotides are TGTGCCAGCAGCCCCGTGGCAGGGAATAACTATGGCTACACCTTC.

The J gene is TRBJ1-1, the V gene TRBV7-6; D is undetermined. V was shortened by 5 bases and J by 4 bases, with 14 bases between the two germline ends. The CDR3 sequence is 14 residues long. Germline CDR1 and CDR2: SGHVS and FNYEAQ. DNA of the CDR3: TGTGCCAGCAGCCTGTATGAGAGGAGCACTGAAGCTTTCTTT. This codes for CASSLYERSTEAFF.